The clone carrying this T cell receptor beta chain is a singleton in its sample. Its antigen is as yet unknown. The source of the sample is a study of CD8 T cells in Susac syndrome. Random hexamers were used to reverse transcribe about 0.5 to 1 ug of RNA. TCR beta CDR3 was amplified by immunoSEQ covering 54 Vbeta and 13 Jbeta. TCRdb reprocessed the immunoSEQ multiplex PCR reads via MiXCR and lists one record per CDR3 protein. The sample lists hundreds of thousands of distinct CDR3 sequences; 85% to 95% were seen once. From blood CD8+ and CD4+ T cells, the TCR beta chain was sequenced. Negative isolation was used for CD8+ and CD4+ T cells, and FACS enrichment was applied to TEMRA cells. Notes on the study in general: TCR sequencing and HLA analysis covered a relatively small number of individuals.

Sequencing was done on a sample of CD4+ T cells from PBMCs. The receptor comes from a human donor with multiple sclerosis.

DNA for the CDR3: TGTGCCAGCAGCCAAGCCCAACTCTACTCTGGGGCCAACGTCCTGACTTTC. Its protein product is CASSQAQLYSGANVLTF. The chain joins TRBV3-1 to TRBJ2-6; D unresolved. CDR3 length equals 17 residues. Trimming stripped 1 base from V and 0 bases from J, with 10 bases between. Germline assignment: CDR1 LGHDT and CDR2 YNNKEL (reference sequence).